The 9 T cell receptor beta chains presented below share a single source sample, sequenced in a study of regulatory T cells in long-lasting Graves disease. Time point: persistent/refractory GD, antithyroid drugs over 5 years with positive TRAb. Extracted RNA from PBMCs served as the source of the TCR library. CDR3 regions were amplified by Arm-PCR using iRepertoire HTBI primers to build TCR beta libraries. One entry per CDR3 protein, called by TCRdb with MiXCR from the multiplex PCR reads. This table has approximately 380,000 distinct CDR3 sequences, around 20% appearing once. Specimen: peripheral blood mononuclear cells (PBMCs), collected when the disease was refractory, from a patient treated with antithyroid drugs. All receptors derive from a female donor with Graves disease.

The chain combines TRBV14 with TRBJ2-5; 13 nucleotides agree with TRBD2. There are 18 residues in the CDR3. Germline CDR1 reads SGHDN; CDR2 reads FVKESK. The junction had 5 bases not matched to a gene; V was cut back by 0 bases and J by 1 base. CDR3 in amino acids: CASSQDPRLAGGQETQYF. CDR3 coding DNA: TGTGCCAGCAGCCAAGATCCGAGACTAGCGGGAGGCCAAGAGACCCAGTACTTC. The full variable domain, with the rest looked up from reference TRBV14 and TRBJ2-5, is EAGVTQFPSHSVIEKGQTVTLRCDPISGHDNLYWYRRVMGKEIKFLLHFVKESKQDESGMPNNRFLAERTGGTYSTLKVQPAELEDSGVYFCASSQDPRLAGGQETQYFGPGTRLLVL.

A word on this clonotype: A much larger clone is a single base away; this may be a read error. The chain employs TRBV20-1 and TRBJ2-5, with unresolved D. The germline V gene encodes CDR1 DFQATT and CDR2 SNEGSKA (reference sequence). The CDR3 has 16 amino acids. CDR3 coding DNA: TGCAGTGCTCCTGTACGGGTGTTGGGGTTTCAAGGGACCCAGTACTTC. It translates to CSAPVRVLGFQGTQYF.

The V gene is TRBV20-1, the J gene TRBJ2-7; TRBD1 is a possible D gene (5 bases). Germline V gene lookup returns CDR1 DFQATT and CDR2 SNEGSKA (reference sequence). The CDR3 sequence is 13 residues long. V dropped 4 bases and J dropped 7 bases, with 17 bases sitting between them. Written as DNA, the CDR3 is TGCAGTGCTAAAGGGGTCTCCTCTTGGGAGCAGTACTTC. This translates into CSAKGVSSWEQYF.

The V call is TRBV29-1, the J call TRBJ2-5, with 11 bases identical to TRBD1. The germline V gene has CDR1 SQVTM and CDR2 ANQGSEA. CDR3 size: 13 residues. Germline trimming cut 7 bases from V and 5 bases from J; bases unmatched to any gene: 6. The CDR3 DNA is TGCAGCGCCGGGACAGGGGGGGGGGAGACCCAGTACTTC. Encoded protein: CSAGTGGGETQYF. Full variable domain (missing parts from reference TRBV29-1 and TRBJ2-5): SAVISQKPSRDICQRGTSLTIQCQVDSQVTMMFWYRQQPGQSLTLIATANQGSEATYESGFVIDKFPISRPNLTFSTLTVSNMSPEDSSIYLCSAGTGGGETQYFGPGTRLLVL.

In this sample, this clonotype turned up a few times. This sequence joins TRBV6-1 and TRBJ2-2; no reliable D call. The CDR3 length is 14 residues. CDR1 MNHNS and CDR2 SASEGT come from the germline V gene. The V and J ends lost 5 bases and 8 bases respectively, with 15 bases between them. The CDR3 is CASSPWSISGELFF. CDR3 nucleotide sequence: TGTGCCAGCAGTCCCTGGAGCATATCAGGGGAGCTGTTTTTT.

This chain joins TRBV13 and TRBJ1-5; D perhaps matches TRBD1 (5 bases). CDR3 size: 14 residues. CDR1 PRHDT and CDR2 FYEKMQ come from the germline V gene (reference sequence). The V end was cut by 0 bases, the J end by 7 bases, with 10 bases between. DNA of the CDR3: TGTGCCAGCAGCTTAGGGGGGGAACGGCAGCCCCAGCATTTT. Its translation is CASSLGGERQPQHF.

This chain joins TRBV20-1 and TRBJ1-2; tentatively, D is TRBD1 (6 bases). The CDR3 runs 11 residues. Germline V lookup: CDR1 DFQATT, CDR2 SNEGSKA (reference sequence). V gave up 6 bases and J gave up 10 bases, with 15 bases separating them. The CDR3 loop is CSAVRDTSYTF. The DNA for the CDR3 is TGCAGTGCCGTTCGGGACACCTCCTACACCTTC.

This clonotype appeared a single time. The V gene is TRBV9, the J gene TRBJ2-7; D gene unclear. The CDR3 is made up of 13 amino acids. The V and J ends lost 4 bases and 2 bases respectively, with 10 bases between them. The V gene's germline CDR1 is SGDLS and CDR2 YYNGEE. The CDR3 DNA follows: TGTGCCAGCAGCCCTGACGACACCTACGAGCAGTACTTC. Translated, it gives CASSPDDTYEQYF.

This clonotype has only a few counts. The DNA is left out, because the CDR3 cannot be placed on it with certainty; the CDR3 is given as TCRdb lists it. The chain recombines TRBV19 with TRBJ1-1. The CDR3 numbers 14 amino acids, ends counted. CDR1 and CDR2 (germline): LNHDA, SQIVND (reference sequence). CDR3 in amino acids: CASTSDRLGTEAFF.